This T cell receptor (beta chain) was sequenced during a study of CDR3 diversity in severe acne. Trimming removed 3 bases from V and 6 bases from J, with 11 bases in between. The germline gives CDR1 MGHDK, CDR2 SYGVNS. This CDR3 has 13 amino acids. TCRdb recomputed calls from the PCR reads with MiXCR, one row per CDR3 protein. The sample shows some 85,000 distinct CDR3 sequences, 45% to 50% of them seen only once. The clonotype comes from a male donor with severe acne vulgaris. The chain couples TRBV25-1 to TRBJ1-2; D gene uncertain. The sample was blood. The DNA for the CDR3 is TGTGCCAGCAGTGAGGGCCCGAGGGATGGCTACACCTTC. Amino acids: CASSEGPRDGYTF.